One and the same sample provided the 26 T cell receptor beta chains below, sequenced in a study of OX40 agonist ivuxolimab in advanced cancers. Clones were read by immunoSEQ multiplex PCR, and TCRdb kept only the in-frame ones, dropping some. The repertoire holds under 80,000 clones, with roughly 90% as singletons. Sequencing used CD4+ or CD8+ T cells sorted from blood, obtained in a trial of the OX40 agonist ivuxolimab. These receptor sequences come from an adult with an advanced solid tumor such as melanoma, head and neck, liver or kidney cancer.

This clone has a handful of counts. The genes are TRBV5-1 and TRBJ2-2; 12 bases are shared with TRBD2. Germline V lookup: CDR1 SGHRS, CDR2 YFSETQ. The CDR3 contains 21 residues. The V gene end was trimmed by 4 bases and the J gene end by 0 bases; junction bases not matched to a gene: 16. For the CDR3, the DNA is TGCGCCAGCAGCCTGGCGTCGACTAGCGGGGGTGACTATTCGAACACCGGGGAGCTGTTTTTT. This codes for CASSLASTSGGDYSNTGELFF.

This clone was observed a few times. The chain couples TRBV19 to TRBJ1-5, with D tentatively TRBD1 (6 bases). Looked up from germline, CDR1 is LNHDA and CDR2 is SQIVND (reference sequence). The CDR3 has 14 residues. V lost 5 bases to trimming and J lost 3 bases, with 11 bases between them. The CDR3 DNA follows: TGTGCCAGTAGTTACAACAGGGTCAATCAGCCCCAGCATTTT. Translated, it gives CASSYNRVNQPQHF.

The chain carries TRBV4-3 and TRBJ2-1; 9 bases match TRBD1. CDR1 is LGHNA, CDR2 YSLEER, per germline. This CDR3 comprises 16 residues. Germline trimming cut 0 bases from V and 2 bases from J; bases unmatched to any gene: 2. Written as DNA, the CDR3 is TGCGCCAGCAGCCAAGAAAGGACAGGGGCCTACAATGAGCAGTTCTTC. It codes for CASSQERTGAYNEQFF.

The genes are TRBV4-1 and TRBJ2-7; the D is unclear. Trimming left V 1 base short and J 2 bases short, with 12 bases between. The CDR3 is 15 amino acids. Germline CDR1 and CDR2: MGHRA and YSYEKL. As DNA, the CDR3 is TGCGCCAGCAGCCAAGGGGTCCTGCGGACCTACGAGCAGTACTTC. This codes for CASSQGVLRTYEQYF.

CDR3 residues: CSVLTSLNTGELFF. For the CDR3, the DNA is TGCAGCGTTCTGACGAGCCTAAACACCGGGGAGCTGTTTTTT. The chain couples TRBV29-1 to TRBJ2-2, with no clear D. V dropped 5 bases and J dropped 2 bases, with 12 bases sitting between them. CDR3 length equals 14 residues. From germline, CDR1 is SQVTM and CDR2 ANQGSEA.

The chain recombines TRBV9 with TRBJ2-1; 8 bases line up with TRBD2. Trimming removed 3 bases from V and 5 bases from J; junction bases left unmatched: 7. The germline V gene encodes CDR1 SGDLS and CDR2 YYNGEE. The CDR3 contains 15 residues. The CDR3: CASSAREGANNEQFF. CDR3 DNA sequence: TGTGCCAGCAGCGCTCGGGAGGGCGCTAACAATGAGCAGTTCTTC.

For the CDR3, the DNA is TGTGCCAGCAAGGAGGATACCTACGAGCAGTACTTC. Its translation is CASKEDTYEQYF. The chain joins TRBV5-8 to TRBJ2-7; D possibly corresponds to TRBD2 (5 bases). V was shortened by 6 bases and J by 2 bases, with 9 bases between the two germline ends. The germline V gene encodes CDR1 SGHTS and CDR2 YDEGEE. The CDR3 is made up of 12 amino acids.

This clone was counted only a few times. The CDR3 spells CASSPRSGRGTEAFF. For the CDR3, the DNA is TGCGCCAGCAGCCCTCGGTCAGGTAGAGGCACTGAAGCTTTCTTT. The rearrangement joins TRBV5-1 to TRBJ1-1; D remains ambiguous. Trimming stripped 4 bases from V and 4 bases from J, with 17 bases between. The CDR3 consists of 15 residues. Germline V gives CDR1 SGHRS, CDR2 YFSETQ.

The chain links TRBV6-1 to TRBJ1-2; D is unclear. This CDR3 has 12 residues. Germline assignment: CDR1 MNHNS and CDR2 SASEGT. Trimming pared 6 bases from V and 2 bases from J, leaving 7 bases between. In nucleotides, the CDR3 is TGTGCCAGCAGGACTAGAAACTATGGCTACACCTTC. Its protein product is CASRTRNYGYTF.

The CDR3 is CASSQGERGYEQYF. In DNA, the CDR3 is TGCGCCAGCAGCCAAGGTGAGAGGGGCTACGAGCAGTACTTC. The chain has TRBV5-1 and TRBJ2-7; D possibly matches TRBD1 or TRBD2 (5 bases each). Trimming shortened V by 4 bases and J by 3 bases, and 14 bases separated the two germline ends. Germline CDR1 reads SGHRS; CDR2 reads YFSETQ. The CDR3 spans 14 residues.

The chain couples TRBV6-5 to TRBJ1-2; tentatively, D is TRBD1 (5 bases). There are 14 residues in the CDR3. CDR1 and CDR2 from the germline V gene are MNHEY and SVGAGI. V was shortened by 2 bases and J by 5 bases, with 12 bases between the two germline ends. The CDR3 sequence: CASSYGTFQYGYTF. For the CDR3, the DNA is TGTGCCAGCAGTTACGGGACTTTTCAATATGGCTACACCTTC.

The rearrangement uses TRBV6-1 and TRBJ2-5; no clear D. The germline V and J ends were trimmed by 8 bases and 4 bases, with 17 bases remaining between them. Per the germline V gene, CDR1 is MNHNS and CDR2 is SASEGT. This CDR3 comprises 14 residues. Written as DNA, the CDR3 is TGTGCCAGCGACAAGGGCCTTTGGGGAGAGACCCAGTACTTC. Amino acids: CASDKGLWGETQYF.

CDR3 protein: CASSPTTIGGSYEQYF. The CDR3 DNA reads TGTGCCAGCAGCCCAACAACTATAGGGGGCTCCTACGAGCAGTACTTC. The V call is TRBV13, the J call TRBJ2-7; TRBD1 is a possible D gene (6 bases). From germline, CDR1 is PRHDT and CDR2 FYEKMQ (reference sequence). Deletions cut 5 bases from V and 0 bases from J, with 17 bases between. This CDR3 spans 16 amino acids.

This rearrangement joins TRBV2 to TRBJ2-3; the D gene is possibly TRBD2 (6 bases). The length of the CDR3 is 13 residues. Germline V CDR1 and CDR2: SNHLY, FYNNEI. V lost 6 bases and J lost 2, with 9 bases in between. The CDR3 protein is CASSASATDTQYF. Here the CDR3 DNA reads TGTGCCAGCAGCGCTAGCGCCACAGATACGCAGTATTTT.

The chain joins TRBV18 to TRBJ2-7; unclear D gene. With 3 bases removed from V and 4 bases from J, the gap between germline ends came to 7 bases. Germline lookup yields CDR1 KGHSH and CDR2 LQKENI. The CDR3 is 12 amino acids. The CDR3 DNA reads TGTGCCAGCTCACCGTTCTCTTACGAGCAGTACTTC. Encoded protein: CASSPFSYEQYF.

J is TRBJ2-5 and V is TRBV14; tentatively, D is TRBD1 (5 bases). The CDR3 runs 13 residues. Germline V gene data show CDR1 as SGHDN and CDR2 as FVKESK. Trimming took off 0 bases at V and 7 bases at J, with 9 bases between the two ends. CDR3 residues: CASSQDRQGTQYF. The CDR3 nucleotides are TGTGCCAGCAGCCAAGATCGGCAGGGGACCCAGTACTTC. The full variable domain, with the rest looked up from reference TRBV14 and TRBJ2-5, is EAGVTQFPSHSVIEKGQTVTLRCDPISGHDNLYWYRRVMGKEIKFLLHFVKESKQDESGMPNNRFLAERTGGTYSTLKVQPAELEDSGVYFCASSQDRQGTQYFGPGTRLLVL.

This chain joins TRBV6-5 and TRBJ2-1, with D hard to call. This CDR3 is built from 15 residues. The germline CDR1 and CDR2 sequences are MNHEY and SVGAGI. Trimming removed 0 bases from V and 6 bases from J, with 12 bases in between. DNA of the CDR3: TGTGCCAGCAGTTACTCGGCCGGAAACCGCAATGAGCAGTTCTTC. Protein product: CASSYSAGNRNEQFF.

Only one count was recorded for this clone. This chain uses TRBV6-1 with TRBJ2-7, with 12 bases matching TRBD2. V was clipped by 10 bases and J by 2 bases; unmatched bases: 9. Germline V CDR1 and CDR2: MNHNS, SASEGT. This CDR3 comprises 15 residues. CDR3 amino acids: CATLILAGGPYEQYF. In DNA, the CDR3 is TGTGCCACCCTAATACTAGCGGGAGGTCCCTACGAGCAGTACTTC.

A single count supports this clone. The V and J genes are TRBV14 and TRBJ1-4; D not certain. The germline V gene has CDR1 SGHDN and CDR2 FVKESK. CDR3 length: 16 residues. V was cut by 2 bases and J by 0 bases, with 10 bases left in between. CDR3 in amino acids: CASSQYILATNEKLFF. CDR3 nucleotides: TGTGCCAGCAGCCAATACATCCTTGCAACTAATGAAAAACTGTTTTTT.

This clone was counted between two and nine times. The chain recombines TRBV2 with TRBJ2-7, with D uncertain. The germline V gene encodes CDR1 SNHLY and CDR2 FYNNEI. This CDR3 has 11 residues. The V end was cut by 5 bases, the J end by 4 bases, with 6 bases between. CDR3 amino acids: CASSTKYEQYF. In DNA, the CDR3 is TGTGCCAGCAGTACAAAGTACGAGCAGTACTTC.

This sequence joins TRBV5-1 and TRBJ2-3; D tentatively reads TRBD1 or TRBD2 (5 bases each). With 3 bases removed from V and 6 bases from J, the gap between germline ends came to 20 bases. From germline, CDR1 is SGHRS and CDR2 YFSETQ. The length of the CDR3 is 16 residues. The CDR3 nucleotides read TGCGCCAGCAGCTCGGGGACGGTGGCGGTTACGGATACGCAGTATTTT. It specifies CASSSGTVAVTDTQYF.

This clone came up once. The rearrangement joins TRBV14 to TRBJ2-6; D ambiguous. The CDR3 is 16 amino acids. CDR1 and CDR2 (germline): SGHDN, FVKESK. V lost 1 base to trimming and J lost 1 base, with 8 bases between them. The CDR3 nucleotides are TGTGCCAGCAGCCAAGTAATACTTTCTGGGGCCAACGTCCTGACTTTC. Residues: CASSQVILSGANVLTF. Variable domain in full (rest from reference TRBV14 and TRBJ2-6): EAGVTQFPSHSVIEKGQTVTLRCDPISGHDNLYWYRRVMGKEIKFLLHFVKESKQDESGMPNNRFLAERTGGTYSTLKVQPAELEDSGVYFCASSQVILSGANVLTFGAGSRLTVL.

The J gene is TRBJ2-5, the V gene TRBV7-3; D unresolved. In germline, CDR1 is SGHTA, CDR2 FQGTGA. V was clipped by 5 bases and J by 2 bases, with 12 bases between them. This CDR3 is 14 amino acids long. As DNA, the CDR3 is TGTGCCAGCAGCCCGGCCCAAAGACAAGAGACCCAGTACTTC. Its protein product is CASSPAQRQETQYF.

This clone was observed a handful of times. The chain combines TRBV30 with TRBJ2-5, with D possibly called TRBD1 or TRBD2 (7 bases each). CDR3 length: 14 amino acids. Trimming removed 3 bases at V and 4 bases at J, with 15 bases between. Looked up from germline, CDR1 is GTSNPN and CDR2 is SVGIG (reference sequence). The CDR3, as DNA: TGTGCCTGGAGAATCCAGGGGGGGGGAGAGACCCAGTACTTC. This gives the protein CAWRIQGGGETQYF.

J is TRBJ1-3 and V is TRBV28, with no clear D. The V gene's germline CDR1 is MDHEN and CDR2 SYDVKM. The CDR3 contains 13 residues. CDR3: CASTGRSGNTIYF. CDR3 bases: TGTGCATCGACCGGCAGGTCTGGAAACACCATATATTTT.

The chain employs TRBV6-6 and TRBJ1-5, with D unclear. V was trimmed by 2 bases and J by 4 bases, leaving 3 bases between them. The CDR3 is 12 residues long. Germline V CDR1 and CDR2: MNHNY, SVGAGI (reference sequence). The chain's CDR3 is CASSYLNQPQHF. CDR3 in DNA: TGTGCCAGCAGTTACCTAAATCAGCCCCAGCATTTT.